This T cell receptor (beta chain) was identified in a study of OX40 agonist ivuxolimab in advanced cancers. Regarding the research as a whole: Ivuxolimab, which targeted the costimulatory receptor OX40 (CD134), was an agonistic, fully human IgG2 monoclonal antibody. Among the approximately 50 dose-escalation patients, some 20 had hepatocellular carcinoma, roughly 15 melanoma, 9 renal cell carcinoma and 9 head and neck cancer. Prior anti-PD-1, anti-PD-L1 or anti-CTLA-4 therapy was permitted, and checkpoint inhibitors had been received by roughly 40% of dose-escalation patients. Partial responses occurred in three dose-escalation patients, of whom one had hepatocellular carcinoma and two had cutaneous melanoma. Intravenous ivuxolimab was administered to patients every 2 weeks at six dose levels: 0.01, 0.1, 0.3, 1.5, 3 and 10 mg/kg. A male proportion of around 83% and a mean age of 60 years, ranging from 23 to 79, were recorded for the dose-escalation cohort. The paper reports the monotherapy dose-escalation portion (N of about 50 patients) of the phase I ivuxolimab trial. Peripheral TCRbeta sequencing was intended to test whether TCR sequence diversity was altered and clonal T-cell expansion was caused by ivuxolimab.

The research as a whole found: At doses of 0.1 to 3.0 mg/kg, clonal expansion of both CD4+ and CD8+ blood T cells was observed from baseline to week 6. Partial responders in the 0.1-3.0 mg/kg groups had among the lowest normalized peripheral clonal expansion, especially among CD8+ T cells. On average, CD8+ T cells showed more expanded clones than CD4+ T cells after ivuxolimab. Low levels of normalized T-cell clonal expansion were also seen in some patients who did not respond. Antigen specificity was not determined for the clonally expanded peripheral T cells.

Genomic DNA was extracted from sorted cells for sequencing of the TCRbeta CDR3 region. The immunoSEQ Assay was used for sequencing of TCRbeta CDR3 regions. The clones in this table, taken by TCRdb from immuneACCESS, are in-frame only. Not every clone is retained; where verified, under half of the shortfall comes from an unresolved V gene, and the cause of the rest is unknown. Present in this sample are some 68,000 clones, around 83% of which were seen just once. The ten largest clones capture roughly 1.4% of the sample. Unmatched junction bases come to 4, with V trimmed by 0 bases and J by 5 bases. CDR3 length: 15 amino acids, cysteine to phenylalanine. The sequence is cut down to CDR3 DNA, 45 bases in frame from base 1. Looking up the germline V gene (reference sequence) yields CDR1 SEHNR and CDR2 FQNEAQ. Patients with autoimmune disease history or receiving systemic immunosuppression were excluded from the trial. In every dose cohort, peripheral blood was drawn for TCR sequencing at baseline, cycle 4 day 1, and cycle 7 day 1. Samples were obtained from an open-label, multicenter, first-in-human phase I dose-escalation trial of ivuxolimab. Adults with locally advanced or metastatic melanoma, renal cell, hepatocellular, or head and neck squamous cell carcinoma were enrolled in the trial. Before TCR sequencing, CD4+ T cells and CD8+ T cells from peripheral blood were sorted into separate populations.

On this clone: This receptor's antigen is unknown. Within one base of it there is no much larger clone, and no base qualities were kept.

The receptor was isolated from an adult with an advanced solid tumor such as melanoma, head and neck, liver or kidney cancer. Sequenced material: CD4+ or CD8+ T cells sorted from blood, taken in a trial of the OX40 agonist ivuxolimab. This chain is built from TRBV7-9 and TRBJ1-1; a stretch of 9 junction bases matches TRBD1. The DNA sequence is as follows: TGTGCCAGCAGCTTAGCGGGACAGGGCAGGACTGAAGCTTTCTTT. This encodes CASSLAGQGRTEAFF.